The table lists the clone carrying this T cell receptor (beta chain) with a few counts. The V end lost 4 bases, the J end lost 1 base, and 15 bases lay between the germline ends. CDR3 length: 15 amino acids. Germline lookup yields CDR1 GTSNPN and CDR2 SVGIG (reference sequence). The data were taken from a study of blood T cell repertoires in COVID-19. On the study more broadly: From T cells, B-cell-depleted T cells, or PBMCs came the material, which was cDNA or gDNA.

Measured with immunoSEQ multiplex PCR; TCRdb has only the in-frame clones, and not every one. This sample has about 230,000 clones, with around 83% found just once. The sample consisted of peripheral blood. The receptor was isolated from a man aged 35-49 years with acute or convalescent COVID-19. The chain employs TRBV30 and TRBJ2-3; TRBD1 might be the D (5 bases). CDR3 loop: CAWTIGQGRTDTQYF. CDR3 sequence (DNA): TGTGCCTGGACCATCGGGCAGGGCCGCACAGATACGCAGTATTTT.